The present TCR beta chain was sequenced within a study of CXCR3-negative and CXCR3-positive naive CD8 T cells. Study conclusions and caveats: Unlike memory cells, which differed, naive CXCR3-negative and CXCR3-positive cells had similar TRBV-TRBJ usage. Each naive subset displayed comparably high diversity, whereas memory CD8+ cells displayed much lower diversity. After cryopreservation, expression of CXCR3 was partially reduced, and most assays were run with fresh PBMCs.

Phenotypically, naive CD8+ T cells corresponded to CD45RO-CCR7+CD27+CD95-. Note on this clonotype: The antigen remains undetermined.

The libraries of TRB cDNA were constructed through 5' RACE using UMI labels. For each CDR3 protein, TCRdb gives one entry from its re-call of the 5' RACE reads, without DNA. The listing contains some 39,000 distinct CDR3 sequences. This CDR3 is 13 amino acids long. The chain is built from TRBV12-3 or TRBV12-4 and TRBJ2-7. This clonotype was obtained from a human donor in good health. Some clones in this sample may be carry-over from other donors' samples. The sequenced sample consisted of naive CXCR3- CD8+ T cells from blood. Subset meaning: CD45RO-CCR7+CD27+CD95- naive CD8+ T cells lacking CXCR3 (TNR3-). CDR3 residues: CASSLSGNYEQYF.